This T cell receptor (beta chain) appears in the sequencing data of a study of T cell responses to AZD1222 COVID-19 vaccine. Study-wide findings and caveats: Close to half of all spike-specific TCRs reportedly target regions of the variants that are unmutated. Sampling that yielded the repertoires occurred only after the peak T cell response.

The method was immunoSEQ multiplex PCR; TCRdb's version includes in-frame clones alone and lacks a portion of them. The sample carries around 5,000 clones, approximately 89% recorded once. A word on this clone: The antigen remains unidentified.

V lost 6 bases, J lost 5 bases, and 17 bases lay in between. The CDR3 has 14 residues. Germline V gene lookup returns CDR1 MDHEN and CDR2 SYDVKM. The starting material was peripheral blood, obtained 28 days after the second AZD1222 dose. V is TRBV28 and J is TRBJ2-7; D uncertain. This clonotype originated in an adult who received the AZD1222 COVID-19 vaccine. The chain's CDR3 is CASRLPRAPHEQYF. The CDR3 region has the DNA TGTGCCAGCAGACTCCCAAGGGCACCCCACGAGCAGTACTTC.